The next 22 T cell receptor beta chains were all read from a single sample in a study of blood T cell repertoires in COVID-19 (dated by TCRdb to 2018 to 2020). Receptor libraries were prepared by the immunoSEQ multiplex PCR assay. TCRdb's version of the immuneACCESS table is confined to in-frame rearrangements and falls short of the full clone set. An unresolved V gene accounts for under half of the shortfall where checked; the remainder is of unknown origin. For this sample the table gives more than 350,000 clones, of which roughly 90% were detected only once. Around 3% of the sample comes from the top ten. The sample consisted of peripheral blood. The source is a woman under 40 with COVID-19, enrolled during active disease.

This chain connects TRBV4-3 to TRBJ1-4, with a weak D call TRBD1 (6 bases). V was cut by 0 bases and J by 6 bases, with 17 bases left in between. Germline values: CDR1 LGHNA, CDR2 YSLEER. The CDR3 length is 17 residues. CDR3 region: CASSQDRPSGAHEKLFF. The CDR3 DNA sequence: TGCGCCAGCAGCCAAGATCGACCCTCAGGGGCGCATGAAAAACTGTTTTTT.

This sequence joins TRBV7-8 and TRBJ1-3; possible D gene TRBD1, 6 bases. The CDR3 is 16 amino acids. CDR1 is SGHVS and CDR2 is FQNEAQ in the germline V gene. V was clipped by 5 bases and J by 2 bases, with 16 bases between them. CDR3 coding DNA: TGTGCCAGCAGCCTCAATGGGGCAGGGGCTGGAAACACCATATATTTT. Translation: CASSLNGAGAGNTIYF.

V and J are TRBV15 and TRBJ1-2; 8 bases agree with TRBD1. The germline gives CDR1 LNHNV, CDR2 YYDKDF (reference sequence). The CDR3 spans 17 residues. J was trimmed by 13 bases and V by 0 bases; bases with no gene match: 19. CDR3 sequence: CATSRDLGQGLRGPLTF. CDR3 sequence (DNA): TGTGCCACCAGCAGAGACCTAGGACAGGGTTTGAGGGGGCCTCTCACCTTC.

The chain uses TRBV6-2 or TRBV6-3 and TRBJ2-7; 8 bases fit TRBD1. After removal of 5 bases from V and 2 bases from J, the junction contained 8 bases not matched to a gene. Per the germline V gene, CDR1 is MNHEY and CDR2 is SVGEGT. This CDR3 has 15 amino acids. This CDR3 reads CASSRTGIGPYEQYV. In DNA, the CDR3 is TGTGCCAGCAGTCGGACAGGGATCGGACCCTACGAGCAGTACGTC.

The chain links TRBV7-2 to TRBJ1-5; D remains ambiguous. This CDR3 spans 13 amino acids. Trimming stripped 1 base from V and 5 bases from J, with 6 bases between. Germline lookup yields CDR1 SGHTA and CDR2 FQGNSA. This CDR3 is CASSLEQDQPQHF. The CDR3 coding sequence is TGTGCCAGCAGCTTAGAGCAAGATCAGCCCCAGCATTTT.

This chain uses TRBV7-9 with TRBJ1-2; the D gene is possibly TRBD1 (6 bases). V dropped 0 bases and J dropped 5 bases, with 10 bases sitting between them. CDR3 size: 14 residues. The V gene's germline CDR1 is SEHNR and CDR2 FQNEAQ (reference sequence). The CDR3 nucleotides read TGTGCCAGCAGCTTAGCGGGGGCAGAATATGGCTACACCTTC. Translating it yields CASSLAGAEYGYTF.

V and J are TRBV2 and TRBJ2-1; TRBD2 matches 7 bases. J lost 2 bases, V lost 8 bases, and 9 bases had no gene match. CDR3 length equals 15 residues. Germline V gene sequence: CDR1 SNHLY, CDR2 FYNNEI. CDR3 nucleotides: TGTGCCAGCGCCCGACGGGAGGCTACCTACAATGAGCAGTTCTTC. This translates into CASARREATYNEQFF.

This rearrangement joins TRBV7-9 to TRBJ1-6; D is possibly TRBD1 (6 bases). Between the trimmed V and J ends, which lost 1 base and 4 bases, there was a span of 11 bases. The CDR3 runs 16 residues. Germline V gene data show CDR1 as SEHNR and CDR2 as FQNEAQ (reference sequence). The CDR3 DNA is TGTGCCAGCAGCTTAGGGCAGGGACAATATAATTCACCCCTCCACTTT. Its translation is CASSLGQGQYNSPLHF.

The rearrangement uses TRBV24-1 and TRBJ1-5; perhaps TRBD1 as D (5 bases). The CDR3 contains 13 residues. The V and J ends lost 5 bases and 4 bases respectively, with 8 bases between them. Per the germline V gene, CDR1 is KGHDR and CDR2 is SFDVKD. The CDR3 DNA is TGTGCCACCAGTGGGGGGAGGAATCAGCCCCAGCATTTT. Its translation: CATSGGRNQPQHF.

The chain employs TRBV28 and TRBJ1-1, with 8 bases lining up with TRBD1. CDR3 length equals 16 residues. Germline CDR1 and CDR2: MDHEN and SYDVKM. The trim removed 7 bases at V and 3 bases at J, leaving 13 bases unmatched. CDR3 loop: CASTSSGGAGYTEAFF. The CDR3 nucleotides read TGTGCCAGCACCTCATCAGGGGGCGCAGGATACACTGAAGCTTTCTTT.

CDR3 sequence reads: CASSSQGTYNEQFF. CDR3 coding DNA: TGTGCCAGCAGTTCACAGGGAACCTACAATGAGCAGTTCTTC. The genes are TRBV7-9 and TRBJ2-1; D is perhaps TRBD1 (6 bases). The length of the CDR3 is 14 residues. V lost 6 bases and J lost 2, with 11 bases in between. Germline V CDR1 and CDR2: SEHNR, FQNEAQ (reference sequence).

The rearrangement joins TRBV5-6 to TRBJ1-2; the match to TRBD1 covers 10 bases. The V gene's germline CDR1 is SGHDT and CDR2 YYEEEE. This CDR3 region has 15 residues. Germline trimming cut 0 bases from V and 4 bases from J; bases unmatched to any gene: 3. Here the CDR3 DNA reads TGTGCCAGCAGCTTGGTAGACAGGGGGCTCTATGGCTACACCTTC. Translating it yields CASSLVDRGLYGYTF.

V gene TRBV7-2 combines with J gene TRBJ1-1; weak D call: TRBD1 (5 bases). Deletions cut 6 bases from V and 4 bases from J, with 24 bases between. CDR1 and CDR2 (germline): SGHTA, FQGNSA. This CDR3 spans 17 amino acids. The CDR3, as DNA: TGTGCCAGCAGTTACCCCCGTGGGCAGGGAAGGAGCACTGAAGCTTTCTTT. Protein: CASSYPRGQGRSTEAFF.

The chain combines TRBV14 with TRBJ1-2; D gene uncertain. Germline V gene data show CDR1 as SGHDN and CDR2 as FVKESK. The CDR3 is 15 residues long. The germline V and J ends were trimmed by 1 base and 4 bases, with 13 bases remaining between them. The CDR3 sequence is CASSQGHWLGYGYTF. CDR3 in DNA: TGTGCCAGCAGCCAAGGACACTGGCTCGGCTATGGCTACACCTTC.

V is TRBV4-3 and J is TRBJ1-4; 8 bases match TRBD1. Germline V gene data show CDR1 as LGHNA and CDR2 as YSLEER. J gave up 5 bases and V 1 base, and 9 bases lay outside the gene matches. The length of the CDR3 is 17 residues. CDR3 sequence (DNA): TGCGCCAGCAGCCAAGGATCGGGGACAGGTGTAAATGAAAAACTGTTTTTT. It specifies CASSQGSGTGVNEKLFF.

The chain employs TRBV4-3 and TRBJ2-1; D is possibly TRBD2 (6 bases). This CDR3 region has 16 residues. In germline, CDR1 is LGHNA, CDR2 YSLEER. Trimming removed 4 bases from V and 8 bases from J, with 21 bases in between. The CDR3 loop is CASSRTGTVGFDEQFF. CDR3 bases: TGCGCCAGCAGCCGGACCGGGACTGTGGGGTTCGATGAGCAGTTCTTC.

J is TRBJ1-2 and V is TRBV6-4; no clear D gene. There are 13 residues in the CDR3. V lost 6 bases to trimming and J lost 7 bases, with 15 bases between them. CDR1 and CDR2 (germline): MRHNA, SNTAGT. The CDR3 sequence: CASRDARSGGYTF. The DNA for the CDR3 is TGTGCCAGCAGGGACGCTCGGAGTGGTGGCTACACCTTC.

This clone was recorded only once. Here the CDR3 reads CATSKQQGLGGGNTIYF. As DNA, the CDR3 is TGTGCCACCAGCAAGCAACAGGGTCTGGGCGGTGGAAACACCATATATTTT. V gene TRBV15 combines with J gene TRBJ1-3, with D possibly TRBD1 on 6 matching bases. Germline CDR1 is LNHNV and CDR2 is YYDKDF (reference sequence). The CDR3 has 17 residues. Trimming removed 4 bases at V and 3 bases at J, with 19 bases between.

The genes are TRBV4-1 and TRBJ1-1, with D perhaps matching TRBD1 (5 bases). The CDR3 loop spans 12 amino acids. The germline V gene has CDR1 MGHRA and CDR2 YSYEKL. V shed 8 bases and J shed 2 bases, with 9 bases lying between them. As DNA, the CDR3 is TGCGCCAGCCGGGGGTCCAACACTGAAGCTTTCTTT. Protein: CASRGSNTEAFF.

In this sample, this clone turned up once. The rearrangement uses TRBV4-1 and TRBJ2-1; 16 nucleotides align to TRBD2. Germline CDR1 and CDR2: MGHRA and YSYEKL. The CDR3 runs 18 residues. V dropped 5 bases and J dropped 0; count of bases not matched to a gene: 4. In DNA, the CDR3 is TGCGCCAGCAGCGCGGGACTAGCGGGGGGGCCCTCCTACAATGAGCAGTTCTTC. It translates to CASSAGLAGGPSYNEQFF.

The genes are TRBV10-2 and TRBJ2-7; 13 bases match TRBD2. V lost 7 bases to trimming and J lost 9 bases; unmatched junction nucleotides: 9. Per germline, CDR1 WSHSY and CDR2 SAAADI. The CDR3 is 14 residues long. The CDR3 region has the DNA TGCGCCAGCAAGGCCGGGACTAGCGGGACAGGGCAGTACGTC. Translated: CASKAGTSGTGQYV.

This clone has only a few counts. The rearrangement links TRBV19 to TRBJ2-2; a possible D gene is TRBD2 (7 bases). Germline V gene sequence: CDR1 LNHDA, CDR2 SQIVND (reference sequence). This CDR3 is 15 amino acids long. Trimming left V 6 bases short and J 0 bases short, with 11 bases between. CDR3 residues: CASRGGPPNTGELFF. Written as DNA, the CDR3 is TGTGCCAGTAGGGGGGGGCCCCCGAACACCGGGGAGCTGTTTTTT.